The clone carrying this T cell receptor (beta chain) was found many times. Antigen specificity is unknown. The entry originates in a study of T cells in Graves' hyperthyroidism and ophthalmopathy. The study's findings and limits: Through a model of 13 V-J features, ophthalmopathy was separated from stable hyperthyroidism.

RNA transcripts served as the template for amplifying TCR beta CDR3 regions. A first-round RT-PCR of the TCR CDR3 used the HTBI primer set. TCRdb itself ran the multiplex PCR reads through MiXCR, one entry per CDR3 protein. The sample includes about 570,000 distinct CDR3 sequences, around 46% of them seen just once. Lactation, pregnancy, other autoimmune disease or uncontrolled infection excluded patients. Diagnoses rested on clinical symptoms, serum thyroxine and TRAb, thyroid ultrasound and orbital computed tomography. The CDR3 has 11 residues. Trimming took 5 bases from V and 4 from J, leaving 6 bases between them.

The chain combines TRBV12-3 or TRBV12-4 with TRBJ2-7; D is undetermined. Sequencing used peripheral blood or thyroid tissue (not recorded which). The receptor was isolated from an adult woman with Graves' disease, either hyperthyroidism or ophthalmopathy (not recorded which). CDR3 DNA sequence: TGTGCCAGCAGTGTTATGTACGAGCAGTACTTC. Encoded protein: CASSVMYEQYF.